This record looks at one TCR beta chain sequence and its context. Antigen specificity is unknown. Using immunoSEQ multiplex PCR, the repertoire was profiled, and TCRdb retains in-frame clones only, with some absent. The sample has roughly 18,000 clones, 80% to 90% seen once; the top ten hold 62%. This specimen comes from a study of OX40 agonist ivuxolimab in advanced cancers. For the study at large: Patients received ivuxolimab, an intravenous treatment, every 2 weeks at 0.01 to 10 mg/kg.

V lost 1 base to trimming and J lost 7 bases; unmatched junction nucleotides: 3. From germline, CDR1 is SQVTM and CDR2 ANQGSEA. The CDR3 covers 14 residues. Study-wide points: Among the lowest peripheral clonal expansion occurred in 0.1-3.0 mg/kg partial responders.

The source of this sequence is an adult with an advanced solid tumor such as melanoma, head and neck, liver or kidney cancer. Sequenced material: CD4+ or CD8+ T cells sorted from blood, taken in a trial of the OX40 agonist ivuxolimab. V usage is TRBV29-1 and J usage is TRBJ2-1; 11 nucleotides match TRBD2. CDR3 coding DNA: TGCAGCGTTGAAGGGATAGCGGGAGGGAATGAGCAGTTCTTC. This translates into CSVEGIAGGNEQFF.